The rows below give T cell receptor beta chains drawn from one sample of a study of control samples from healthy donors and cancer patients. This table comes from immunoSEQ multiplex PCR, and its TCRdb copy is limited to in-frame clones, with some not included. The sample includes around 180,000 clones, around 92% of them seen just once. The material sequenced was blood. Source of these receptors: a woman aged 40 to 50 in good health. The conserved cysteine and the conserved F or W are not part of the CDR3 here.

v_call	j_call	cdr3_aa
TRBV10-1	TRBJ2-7	ASSGPSSYEQY
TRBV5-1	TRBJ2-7	ASSLQGYEQY
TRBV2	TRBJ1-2	ASSDGTGDYGYT
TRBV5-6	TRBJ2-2	ASSLAAQGGITGELF
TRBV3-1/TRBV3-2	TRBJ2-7	ASSPRWGEQY
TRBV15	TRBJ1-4	ATSRYRQGLATNEKLF
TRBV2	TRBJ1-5	ASNRDNQPQH
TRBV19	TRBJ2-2	ASSRDPTGELF
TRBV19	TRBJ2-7	ASSNWTTYEQY
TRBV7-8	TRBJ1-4	ASRGLGVGGEKLF
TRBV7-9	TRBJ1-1	ASSLRDREDEAF
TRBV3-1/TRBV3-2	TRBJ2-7	ASSHAPGTAGYEQY
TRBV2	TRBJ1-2	ASSVWQVKIYGYT
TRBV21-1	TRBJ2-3	ASSKGDLGQDSTDTQY
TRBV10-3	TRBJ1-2	AISEGRSTGGVDYGYT
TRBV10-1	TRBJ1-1	ASSRTVNTEAF
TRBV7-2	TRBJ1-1	ASSFLGTEAF
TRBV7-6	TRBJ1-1	ASSPMGQGGTEAF
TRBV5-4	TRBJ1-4	ASSLGDRGVGKLF
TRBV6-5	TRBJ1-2	ASSYSEGSYT
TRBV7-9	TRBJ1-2	ASSSPGQGNGYT
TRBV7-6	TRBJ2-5	ASSLAAAGQETQY
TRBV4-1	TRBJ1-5	ASSQDSGAQGVNQPQH
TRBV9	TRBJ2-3	ASSGGTVSTDTQY
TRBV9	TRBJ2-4	ASSVGSGGAKNIQY
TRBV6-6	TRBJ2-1	ASTLQGAVYNEQF